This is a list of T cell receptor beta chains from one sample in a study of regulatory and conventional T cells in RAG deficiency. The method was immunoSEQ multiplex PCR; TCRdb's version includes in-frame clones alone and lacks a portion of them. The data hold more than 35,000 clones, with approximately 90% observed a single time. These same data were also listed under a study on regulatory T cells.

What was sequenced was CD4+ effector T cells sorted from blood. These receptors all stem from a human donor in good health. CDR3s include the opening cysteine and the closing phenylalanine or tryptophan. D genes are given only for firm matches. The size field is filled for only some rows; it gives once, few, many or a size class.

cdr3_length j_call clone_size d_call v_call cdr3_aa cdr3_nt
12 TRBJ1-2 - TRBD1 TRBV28 CASSSTGTGYTF TGTGCCAGCAGTTCGACAGGGACGGGCTACACCTTC
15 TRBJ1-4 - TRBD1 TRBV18 CASSPVNRGSEKLFF TGTGCCAGCTCACCGGTGAACAGGGGGAGTGAAAAACTGTTTTTT
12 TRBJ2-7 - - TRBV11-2 CASSLTGYEQYF TGTGCCAGCAGCTTAACAGGCTACGAGCAGTACTTC
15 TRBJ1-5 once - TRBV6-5 CASSRDRISNQPQHF TGTGCCAGCAGCCGCGACAGGATCAGCAATCAGCCCCAGCATTTT
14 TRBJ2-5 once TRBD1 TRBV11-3 CASSWNRGLETQYF TGTGCCAGCAGCTGGAACAGGGGCCTGGAGACCCAGTACTTC
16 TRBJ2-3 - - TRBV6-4 CASSDSNFGRTDTQYF TGTGCCAGCAGTGACTCGAATTTTGGCCGGACAGATACGCAGTATTTT
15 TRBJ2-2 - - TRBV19 CASSMLRSKAGELFF TGTGCCAGTAGTATGCTCAGAAGTAAGGCCGGGGAGCTGTTTTTT
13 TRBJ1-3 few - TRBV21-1 CASSKGAGNTIYF TGTGCCAGCAGCAAGGGTGCTGGAAACACCATATATTTT
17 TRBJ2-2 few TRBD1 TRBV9 CASSPLTGTDIGGELFF TGTGCCAGCAGCCCCCTAACCGGGACAGATATCGGTGGGGAGCTGTTTTTT
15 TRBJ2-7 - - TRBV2 CASRQTQGSSYEQYF TGTGCCAGCAGGCAAACCCAAGGGAGCTCCTACGAGCAGTACTTC
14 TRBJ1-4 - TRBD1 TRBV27 CASSPGTGPEKLFF TGTGCCAGCAGTCCGGGGACAGGGCCTGAAAAACTGTTTTTT
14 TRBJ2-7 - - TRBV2 CASRGPGKAYEQYF TGTGCCAGCAGGGGGCCAGGGAAAGCCTACGAGCAGTACTTC
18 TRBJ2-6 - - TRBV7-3 CASSLTRGPNSGANVLTF TGTGCCAGCAGCTTAACGCGTGGACCGAACTCTGGGGCCAACGTCCTGACTTTC
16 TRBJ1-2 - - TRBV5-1 CARSLAVGGAVWGYTF TGCGCCCGCAGCTTGGCCGTGGGGGGCGCGGTCTGGGGCTACACCTTC
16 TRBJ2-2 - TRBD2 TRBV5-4 CASSPGRTLGVGELFF TGTGCCAGCAGCCCCGGGAGGACCCTTGGGGTGGGGGAGCTGTTTTTT
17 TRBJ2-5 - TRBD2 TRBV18 CASSPEFSGGLGETQYF TGTGCCAGCTCACCGGAGTTTAGCGGGGGGCTTGGGGAGACCCAGTACTTC
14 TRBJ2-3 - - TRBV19 CASSPRQRTDTQYF TGTGCCAGTAGTCCGAGGCAGCGCACAGATACGCAGTATTTT
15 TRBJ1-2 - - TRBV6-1 CASSNLGQTNYGYTF TGTGCCAGCAGTAATCTCGGACAGACTAACTATGGCTACACCTTC